One sample yielded the 4 T cell receptor beta chains listed below, sequenced in a study of OX40 agonist ivuxolimab in advanced cancers. Using immunoSEQ multiplex PCR, the repertoire was profiled, and TCRdb retains in-frame clones only, with some absent. The data show 34,000 or so clones, roughly 81% seen once. Sequenced material: CD4+ or CD8+ T cells sorted from blood, taken in a trial of the OX40 agonist ivuxolimab. The receptors here all came from an adult with an advanced solid tumor such as melanoma, head and neck, liver or kidney cancer.

This rearrangement joins TRBV9 to TRBJ1-4; the D is unclear. Trimming left V 3 bases short and J 8 bases short, with 11 bases between. Germline CDR1 SGDLS, CDR2 YYNGEE. This CDR3 is built from 13 residues. CDR3 in DNA: TGTGCCAGCAGCGGAATTGCCGGCGAAAAACTGTTTTTT. Protein: CASSGIAGEKLFF.

The genes are TRBV5-1 and TRBJ1-1; D remains ambiguous. V shed 0 bases and J shed 0 bases, with 9 bases lying between them. CDR1 and CDR2 (germline): SGHRS, YFSETQ. This CDR3 spans 15 amino acids. CDR3 coding DNA: TGCGCCAGCAGCTTGGAACAACAAATGAACACTGAAGCTTTCTTT. Amino acid sequence: CASSLEQQMNTEAFF.

The gene calls are TRBV27 and TRBJ2-2; 7 bases are a match to TRBD2. The trim removed 5 bases at V and 6 bases at J, leaving 12 bases unmatched. The CDR3 length is 16 residues. Germline CDR1 is MNHEY and CDR2 is SMNVEV (reference sequence). Here the CDR3 DNA reads TGTGCCAGCAGTCTCCTGGGAGGGAGCATAGCCGGGGAGCTGTTTTTT. Its translation is CASSLLGGSIAGELFF.

The V and J genes are TRBV5-1 and TRBJ2-1; no reliable D call. CDR3 size: 13 residues. Germline lookup yields CDR1 SGHRS and CDR2 YFSETQ. Trimming removed 3 bases at V and 2 bases at J, with 6 bases between. Here the CDR3 reads CASSSLAYNEQFF. The CDR3 DNA follows: TGCGCCAGCAGCTCCCTAGCCTACAATGAGCAGTTCTTC. Complete variable domain (other parts from reference TRBV5-1 and TRBJ2-1): KAGVTQTPRYLIKTRGQQVTLSCSPISGHRSVSWYQQTPGQGLQFLFEYFSETQRNKGNFPGRFSGRQFSNSRSEMNVSTLELGDSALYLCASSSLAYNEQFFGPGTRLTVL.